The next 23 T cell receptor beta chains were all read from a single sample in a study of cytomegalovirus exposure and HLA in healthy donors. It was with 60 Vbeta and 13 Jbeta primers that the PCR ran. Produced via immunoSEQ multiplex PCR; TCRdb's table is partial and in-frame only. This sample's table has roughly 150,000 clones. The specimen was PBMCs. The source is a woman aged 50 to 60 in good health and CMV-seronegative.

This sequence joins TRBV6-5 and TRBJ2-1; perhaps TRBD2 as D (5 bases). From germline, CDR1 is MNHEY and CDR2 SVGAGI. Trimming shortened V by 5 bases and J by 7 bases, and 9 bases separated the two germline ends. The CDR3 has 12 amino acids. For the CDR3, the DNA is TGTGCCAGCAGTCGTGGCGGGAATGAGCAGTTCTTC. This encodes CASSRGGNEQFF.

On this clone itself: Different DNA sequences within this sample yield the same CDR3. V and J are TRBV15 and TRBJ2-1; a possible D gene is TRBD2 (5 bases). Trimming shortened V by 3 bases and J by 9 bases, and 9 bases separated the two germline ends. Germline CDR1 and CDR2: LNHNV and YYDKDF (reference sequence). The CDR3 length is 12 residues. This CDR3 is CATSRLSGEQFF. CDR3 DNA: TGTGCCACCAGCAGGTTAAGCGGTGAGCAGTTCTTC.

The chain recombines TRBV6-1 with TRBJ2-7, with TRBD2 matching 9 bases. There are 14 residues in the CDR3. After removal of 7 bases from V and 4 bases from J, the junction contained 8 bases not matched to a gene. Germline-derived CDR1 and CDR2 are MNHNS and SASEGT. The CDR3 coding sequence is TGTGCCAGCATATGGGCGGGGGGGAGTTACGAGCAGTACTTC. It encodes CASIWAGGSYEQYF.

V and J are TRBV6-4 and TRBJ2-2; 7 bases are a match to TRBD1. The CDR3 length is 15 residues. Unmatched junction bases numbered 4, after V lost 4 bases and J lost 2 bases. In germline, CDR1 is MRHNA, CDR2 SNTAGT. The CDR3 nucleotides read TGTGCCAGCAGTGGGACAGGACTTAACACCGGGGAGCTGTTTTTT. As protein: CASSGTGLNTGELFF.

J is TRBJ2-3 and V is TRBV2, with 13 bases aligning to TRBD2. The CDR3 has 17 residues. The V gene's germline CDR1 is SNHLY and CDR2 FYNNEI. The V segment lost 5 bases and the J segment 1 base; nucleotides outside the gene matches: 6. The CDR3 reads CASSLRTSGGRTDTQYF. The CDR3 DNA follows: TGTGCCAGCAGTCTACGGACTAGCGGGGGCCGCACAGATACGCAGTATTTT.

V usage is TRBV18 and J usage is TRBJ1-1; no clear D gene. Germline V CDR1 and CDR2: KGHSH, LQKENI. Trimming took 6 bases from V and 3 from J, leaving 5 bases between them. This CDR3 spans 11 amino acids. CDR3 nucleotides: TGTGCCAGCTCCTGGCACACTGAAGCTTTCTTT. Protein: CASSWHTEAFF.

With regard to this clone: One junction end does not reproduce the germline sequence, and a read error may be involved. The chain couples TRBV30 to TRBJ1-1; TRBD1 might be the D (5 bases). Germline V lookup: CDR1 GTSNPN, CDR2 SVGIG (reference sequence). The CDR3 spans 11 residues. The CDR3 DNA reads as TGCGCAGGGTGGGGTGCTGGGCTGACTTTCTTT. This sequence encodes CAGWGAGLTFF.

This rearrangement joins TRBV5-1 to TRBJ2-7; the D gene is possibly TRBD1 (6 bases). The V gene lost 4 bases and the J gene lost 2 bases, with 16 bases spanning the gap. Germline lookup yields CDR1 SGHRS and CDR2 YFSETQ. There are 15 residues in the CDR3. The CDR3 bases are TGCGCCAGCAGCCCAGATGGGACATCCACCTACGAGCAGTACTTC. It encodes CASSPDGTSTYEQYF.

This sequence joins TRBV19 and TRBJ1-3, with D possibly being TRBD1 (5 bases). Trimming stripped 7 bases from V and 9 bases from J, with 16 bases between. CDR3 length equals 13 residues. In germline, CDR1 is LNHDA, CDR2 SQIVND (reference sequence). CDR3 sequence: CASTTGALGTIYF. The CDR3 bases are TGTGCCAGTACCACAGGCGCCCTGGGCACCATATATTTT.

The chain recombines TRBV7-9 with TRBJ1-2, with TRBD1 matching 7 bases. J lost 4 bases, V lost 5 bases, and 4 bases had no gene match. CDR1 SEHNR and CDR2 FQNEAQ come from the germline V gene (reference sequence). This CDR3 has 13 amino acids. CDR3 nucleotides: TGTGCCAGCAGCGCGGGACAGAGCTATGGCTACACCTTC. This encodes CASSAGQSYGYTF.

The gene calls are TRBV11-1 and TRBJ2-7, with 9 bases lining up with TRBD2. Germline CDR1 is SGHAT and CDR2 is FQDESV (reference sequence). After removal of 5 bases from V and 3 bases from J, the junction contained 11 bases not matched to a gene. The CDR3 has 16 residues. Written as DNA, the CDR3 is TGTGCCAGCAGCCATTCTAGCCGACTAGCGGACTACGAGCAGTACTTC. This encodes CASSHSSRLADYEQYF.

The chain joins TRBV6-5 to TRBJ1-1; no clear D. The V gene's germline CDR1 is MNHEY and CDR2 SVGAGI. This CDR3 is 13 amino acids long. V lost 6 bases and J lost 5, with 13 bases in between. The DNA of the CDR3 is TGTGCCAGCAGGGGCGGGGTGGAAACTGAAGCTTTCTTT. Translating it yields CASRGGVETEAFF.

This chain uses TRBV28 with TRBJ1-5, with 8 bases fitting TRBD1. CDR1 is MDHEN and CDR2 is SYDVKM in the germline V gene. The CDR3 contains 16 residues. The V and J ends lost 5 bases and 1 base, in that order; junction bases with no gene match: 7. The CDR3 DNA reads TGTGCCAGCAGTACCCACGGACAGGGAAGCAATCAGCCCCAGCATTTT. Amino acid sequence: CASSTHGQGSNQPQHF.

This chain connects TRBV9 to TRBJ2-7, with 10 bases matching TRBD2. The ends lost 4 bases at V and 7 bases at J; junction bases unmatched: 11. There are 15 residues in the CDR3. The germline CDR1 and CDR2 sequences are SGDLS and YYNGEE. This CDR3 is CASSNRLAGTGEQYF. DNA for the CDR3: TGTGCCAGCAGCAACCGACTAGCGGGTACAGGGGAGCAGTACTTC.

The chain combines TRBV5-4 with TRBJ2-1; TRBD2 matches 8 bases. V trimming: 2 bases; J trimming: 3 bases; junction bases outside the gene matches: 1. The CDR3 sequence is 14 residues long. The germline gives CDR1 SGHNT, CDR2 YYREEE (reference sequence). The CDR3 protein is CASSLSGGYNEQFF. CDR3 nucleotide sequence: TGTGCCAGCAGCTTAAGCGGGGGCTACAATGAGCAGTTCTTC.

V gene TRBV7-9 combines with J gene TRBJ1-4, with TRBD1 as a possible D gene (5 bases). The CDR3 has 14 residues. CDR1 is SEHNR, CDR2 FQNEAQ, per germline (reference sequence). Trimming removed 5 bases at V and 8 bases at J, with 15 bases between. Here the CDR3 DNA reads TGTGCCAGCAGCCAATCTCAGGGTAGCGAAAAACTGTTTTTT. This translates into CASSQSQGSEKLFF.

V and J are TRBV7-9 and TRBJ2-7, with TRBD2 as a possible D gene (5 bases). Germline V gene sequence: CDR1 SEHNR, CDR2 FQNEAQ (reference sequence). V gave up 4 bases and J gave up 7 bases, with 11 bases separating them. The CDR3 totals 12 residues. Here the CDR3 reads CASSYEGGEQYF. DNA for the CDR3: TGTGCCAGCAGCTATGAAGGCGGGGAGCAGTACTTC.

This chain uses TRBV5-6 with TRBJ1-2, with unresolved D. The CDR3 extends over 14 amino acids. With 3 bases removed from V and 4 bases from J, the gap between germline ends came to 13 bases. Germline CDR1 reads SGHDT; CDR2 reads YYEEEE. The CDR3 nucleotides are TGTGCCAGCAGCTATGGTTCGGGTCCCTATGGCTACACCTTC. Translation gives CASSYGSGPYGYTF.

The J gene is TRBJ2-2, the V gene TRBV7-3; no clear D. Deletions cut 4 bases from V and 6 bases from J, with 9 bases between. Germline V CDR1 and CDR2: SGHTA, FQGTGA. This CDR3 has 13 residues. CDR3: CASSSISPGELFF. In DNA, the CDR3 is TGTGCCAGCAGCTCTATATCTCCCGGGGAGCTGTTTTTT.

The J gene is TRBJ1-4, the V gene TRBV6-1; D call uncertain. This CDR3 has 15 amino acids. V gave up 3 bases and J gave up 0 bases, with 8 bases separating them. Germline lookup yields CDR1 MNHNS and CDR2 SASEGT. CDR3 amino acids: CASSDFGATNEKLFF. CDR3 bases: TGTGCCAGCAGTGATTTCGGGGCAACTAATGAAAAACTGTTTTTT.

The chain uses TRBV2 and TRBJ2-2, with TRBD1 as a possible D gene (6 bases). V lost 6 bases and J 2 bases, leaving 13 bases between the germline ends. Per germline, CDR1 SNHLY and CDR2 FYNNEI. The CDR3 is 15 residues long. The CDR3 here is CASSNDRFNTGELFF. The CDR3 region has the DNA TGTGCCAGCAGCAACGACAGGTTTAACACCGGGGAGCTGTTTTTT.

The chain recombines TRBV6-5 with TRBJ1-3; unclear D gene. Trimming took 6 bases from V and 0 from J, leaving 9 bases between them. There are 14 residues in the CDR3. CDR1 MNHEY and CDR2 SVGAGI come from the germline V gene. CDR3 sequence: CASRFDNSGNTIYF. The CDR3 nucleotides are TGTGCCAGCAGATTTGACAACTCTGGAAACACCATATATTTT.

The CDR3 DNA sequence: TGTGCCACCGGGACAGGGAGGGCAAACTATGGCTACACCTTC. Amino acids: CATGTGRANYGYTF. The chain joins TRBV15 to TRBJ1-2, with TRBD1 matching 9 bases. The CDR3 is 14 amino acids. The germline V gene encodes CDR1 LNHNV and CDR2 YYDKDF (reference sequence). Trimming removed 8 bases from V and 2 bases from J; junction bases left unmatched: 6.